This passage covers 29 T cell receptor beta chains from one sample sequenced in a study of shared clonotypes between healthy human individuals. TCRdb's table, derived via immunoSEQ multiplex PCR, lists solely in-frame clones and lacks some. This table holds fewer than 400,000 clones, approximately 79% found once. The specimen was memory CD4+ T cells sorted from blood. Documented subset: CD45RA-negative fraction. Receptor source: a man aged 25 to 40 in good health.

This clone has a single count. Written as DNA, the CDR3 is TGTGCCACCGCGGGTATGGCCAAAAACATTCAGTACTTC. It translates to CATAGMAKNIQYF. J is TRBJ2-4 and V is TRBV15, with TRBD2 as a possible D gene (5 bases). The CDR3 contains 13 residues. Germline CDR1 and CDR2: LNHNV and YYDKDF (reference sequence). Trimming took off 8 bases at V and 1 base at J, with 9 bases between the two ends.

The CDR3 sequence: CASWIGLPYNEQFF. The CDR3 coding sequence is TGTGCCAGTTGGATCGGGCTACCTTACAATGAGCAGTTCTTC. The V and J genes are TRBV19 and TRBJ2-1; D ambiguous. The CDR3 is made up of 14 amino acids. The germline gives CDR1 LNHDA, CDR2 SQIVND (reference sequence). Trimming left V 8 bases short and J 4 bases short, with 15 bases between.

This clone was detected once. The J gene is TRBJ1-4, the V gene TRBV27; 9 positions agree with TRBD1. Germline values: CDR1 MNHEY, CDR2 SMNVEV (reference sequence). The V and J ends lost 5 bases and 15 bases, in that order; junction bases with no gene match: 4. The CDR3 loop spans 11 amino acids. CDR3: CASSQGQGLFF. CDR3 nucleotides: TGTGCCAGCAGTCAAGGACAGGGGTTGTTTTTT.

CDR3: CASSQRDRERYEQYF. The CDR3 DNA sequence: TGTGCCAGCTCACAACGGGACAGGGAAAGATACGAGCAGTACTTC. The chain links TRBV18 to TRBJ2-7; 9 bases are a match to TRBD1. This CDR3 is built from 15 residues. V lost 4 bases, J lost 4 bases, and 8 bases stayed unmatched. CDR1 is KGHSH and CDR2 is LQKENI in the germline V gene.

The gene calls are TRBV15 and TRBJ1-1; 7 bases agree with TRBD1. Trimming cost V 0 bases and J 4 bases; bases outside gene matches: 5. This CDR3 has 15 residues. CDR1 is LNHNV, CDR2 YYDKDF, per germline (reference sequence). The CDR3 DNA is TGTGCCACCAGCAGAGAAAACAGGGGAAGCACTGAAGCTTTCTTT. Protein product: CATSRENRGSTEAFF.

V gene TRBV10-1 combines with J gene TRBJ1-1; no reliable D call. Germline V gives CDR1 WNHNN, CDR2 SYGVQD (reference sequence). The CDR3 length is 14 residues. V lost 3 bases and J 0 bases, leaving 8 bases between the germline ends. The CDR3 loop is CASSDDNMNTEAFF. CDR3 in DNA: TGCGCCAGCAGTGATGACAACATGAACACTGAAGCTTTCTTT.

The V gene is TRBV11-2, the J gene TRBJ1-5, with D uncertain. V was shortened by 2 bases and J by 7 bases, with 9 bases between the two germline ends. CDR3 length: 13 amino acids. Germline values: CDR1 SGHAT, CDR2 FQNNGV. CDR3 loop: CASSLYSGQPQHF. CDR3 sequence (DNA): TGTGCCAGCAGCTTATACAGTGGCCAGCCCCAGCATTTT.

The chain recombines TRBV27 with TRBJ1-1; no clear D. The V and J ends lost 3 bases and 3 bases respectively, with 11 bases between them. CDR1 is MNHEY, CDR2 SMNVEV, per germline (reference sequence). CDR3 length: 14 amino acids. The chain's CDR3 is CASSFRTADTEAFF. CDR3 coding DNA: TGTGCCAGCAGTTTTCGGACCGCAGACACTGAAGCTTTCTTT.

Comments on this clone: At the DNA level, this CDR3 is encoded by other sequences in the same sample as well. The chain recombines TRBV5-1 with TRBJ1-5; D unresolved. The CDR3 spans 14 residues. V lost 0 bases to trimming and J lost 0 bases, with 4 bases between them. Germline V gives CDR1 SGHRS, CDR2 YFSETQ. The CDR3 DNA reads as TGCGCCAGCAGCTTGGACTATAGCAATCAGCCCCAGCATTTT. The encoded protein is CASSLDYSNQPQHF.

The J gene is TRBJ1-3, the V gene TRBV7-6; maybe TRBD1 (5 bases). Germline assignment: CDR1 SGHVS and CDR2 FNYEAQ. This CDR3 has 14 amino acids. The germline V and J ends were trimmed by 5 bases and 3 bases, with 11 bases remaining between them. This CDR3 is CASSLGTIGNTIYF. Written as DNA, the CDR3 is TGTGCCAGCAGCCTCGGGACGATTGGAAACACCATATATTTT.

This clone was detected once. V gene TRBV6-1 combines with J gene TRBJ1-1, with D uncertain. Per germline, CDR1 MNHNS and CDR2 SASEGT. The CDR3 sequence is 13 residues long. The ends were cut back, 3 bases at V and 10 bases at J, with 15 bases in the middle. The CDR3: CASSDPISASAFF. CDR3 nucleotides: TGTGCCAGCAGTGACCCCATCTCGGCTTCAGCTTTCTTT.

V and J are TRBV28 and TRBJ1-5; D gene uncertain. The germline V and J ends were trimmed by 5 bases and 3 bases, with 5 bases remaining between them. This CDR3 comprises 12 residues. The V gene's germline CDR1 is MDHEN and CDR2 SYDVKM. As DNA, the CDR3 is TGTGCCAGCAGTGGAACCAATCAGCCCCAGCATTTT. Encoded protein: CASSGTNQPQHF.

The chain employs TRBV27 and TRBJ2-1, with D maybe TRBD1 (6 bases). Looked up from germline, CDR1 is MNHEY and CDR2 is SMNVEV (reference sequence). The length of the CDR3 is 14 residues. V was pared by 2 bases and J by 4 bases, with 9 bases between. CDR3 in amino acids: CASSLQQGYNEQFF. The DNA for the CDR3 is TGTGCCAGCAGTTTACAACAGGGATACAATGAGCAGTTCTTC.

This chain joins TRBV7-9 and TRBJ2-3; D remains ambiguous. The CDR3 covers 14 residues. CDR1 and CDR2 (germline): SEHNR, FQNEAQ (reference sequence). V was shortened by 3 bases and J by 1 base, with 8 bases between the two germline ends. CDR3 amino acids: CASSLSFGTDTQYF. DNA of the CDR3: TGTGCCAGCAGCTTGTCTTTTGGCACAGATACGCAGTATTTT.

This clone has just one count. V is TRBV27 and J is TRBJ2-1; 10 bases align to TRBD2. The germline V gene has CDR1 MNHEY and CDR2 SMNVEV (reference sequence). This CDR3 spans 17 amino acids. Germline trimming cut 3 bases from V and 1 base from J; bases unmatched to any gene: 6. CDR3 sequence reads: CASSFIAGGNSYNEQFF. CDR3 coding DNA: TGTGCCAGCAGTTTTATAGCGGGAGGTAATTCCTACAATGAGCAGTTCTTC.

The V and J genes are TRBV2 and TRBJ1-1; TRBD1 agrees at 7 bases. The V gene's germline CDR1 is SNHLY and CDR2 FYNNEI. The V gene end was trimmed by 9 bases and the J gene end by 0 bases; junction bases not matched to a gene: 7. This CDR3 spans 14 amino acids. CDR3 DNA sequence: TGTGCCAGTACGAGGGGGCGCTTGAACACTGAAGCTTTCTTT. This encodes CASTRGRLNTEAFF.

This chain uses TRBV7-9 with TRBJ1-2, with a possible D match to TRBD1 (6 bases). Germline V gene data show CDR1 as SEHNR and CDR2 as FQNEAQ (reference sequence). CDR3 size: 14 residues. The V and J ends lost 5 bases and 7 bases respectively, with 17 bases between them. The CDR3 coding sequence is TGTGCCAGCAGCCCCACGGCAGGGGCAGGTGGCTACACCTTC. Encoded protein: CASSPTAGAGGYTF.

The chain couples TRBV11-3 to TRBJ2-5, with TRBD1 as a possible D gene (6 bases). Looked up from germline, CDR1 is SGHNT and CDR2 is YENEEA. Trimming stripped 3 bases from V and 11 bases from J, with 13 bases between. CDR3 length equals 12 residues. In DNA, the CDR3 is TGTGCCAGCAGCTTCGGTCCGGGACAACAGTACTTC. It specifies CASSFGPGQQYF.

The chain recombines TRBV27 with TRBJ1-4; D uncertain. V was pared by 1 base and J by 0 bases, with 9 bases between. Per germline, CDR1 MNHEY and CDR2 SMNVEV (reference sequence). The CDR3 runs 16 residues. The CDR3 DNA sequence: TGTGCCAGCAGTTTATGGGTAGGCACAACTAATGAAAAACTGTTTTTT. This gives the protein CASSLWVGTTNEKLFF.

The chain is built from TRBV2 and TRBJ1-1; 8 bases are shared with TRBD1. CDR3 length: 14 amino acids. Germline V CDR1 and CDR2: SNHLY, FYNNEI. The ends lost 8 bases at V and 0 bases at J; junction bases unmatched: 5. The CDR3 bases are TGTGCCAGCGCGGAACAGGGGGTGAACACTGAAGCTTTCTTT. Its translation: CASAEQGVNTEAFF.

This clone was counted between two and nine times. The genes are TRBV10-1 and TRBJ2-6; D remains unclear. Germline V CDR1 and CDR2: WNHNN, SYGVQD (reference sequence). The CDR3 consists of 15 residues. The V gene lost 3 bases and the J gene lost 0 bases, with 6 bases spanning the gap. The DNA of the CDR3 is TGCGCCAGCAGTGATACTGTCTCTGGGGCCAACGTCCTGACTTTC. Translated, it gives CASSDTVSGANVLTF.

The rearrangement uses TRBV28 and TRBJ1-5; 9 bases are a match to TRBD1. The J segment lost 6 bases and the V segment lost 8 bases, leaving 14 bases of the junction unmatched. CDR1 MDHEN and CDR2 SYDVKM come from the germline V gene. The CDR3 consists of 16 residues. This chain's CDR3 is CASGTKGQGTGQPQHF. CDR3 DNA: TGTGCCAGCGGTACTAAGGGACAGGGAACGGGTCAGCCCCAGCATTTT.

The chain has TRBV9 and TRBJ1-2, with D possibly being TRBD1 (5 bases). CDR3 length equals 13 residues. Germline V gives CDR1 SGDLS, CDR2 YYNGEE. Between the trimmed V and J ends, which lost 1 base and 3 bases, there was a span of 7 bases. This CDR3 is CASSVWGDYGYTF. The DNA for the CDR3 is TGTGCCAGCAGCGTATGGGGCGACTATGGCTACACCTTC.

This clone was recorded once. The rearrangement links TRBV10-3 to TRBJ2-5, with TRBD2 as a possible D gene (6 bases). The CDR3 extends over 15 amino acids. Trimming stripped 0 bases from V and 2 bases from J, with 10 bases between. Germline-derived CDR1 and CDR2 are ENHRY and SYGVKD. The CDR3 coding sequence is TGTGCCATCAGTGAGTCCGGGGGAATACAAGAGACCCAGTACTTC. Amino acids: CAISESGGIQETQYF.

This clone was observed a few times. The J gene is TRBJ2-7, the V gene TRBV6-1; D not resolved. CDR1 and CDR2 from the germline V gene are MNHNS and SASEGT. The V gene lost 2 bases and the J gene lost 2 bases, with 10 bases spanning the gap. CDR3 size: 14 residues. CDR3 nucleotide sequence: TGTGCCAGCAGTGAATCCCCTGGGCCCTACGAGCAGTACTTC. Amino acids: CASSESPGPYEQYF.

This clone has only a few counts. This chain joins TRBV2 and TRBJ1-5; perhaps TRBD1 as D (5 bases). Germline CDR1 SNHLY, CDR2 FYNNEI. The CDR3 length is 15 residues. The ends were cut back, 6 bases at V and 5 bases at J, with 17 bases in the middle. The DNA of the CDR3 is TGTGCCAGCAGGGGGGGATCAGCGGGGTATCAGCCCCAGCATTTT. Amino acids: CASRGGSAGYQPQHF.

As for this clone: Other DNA sequences from this sample encode an identical CDR3 as well. DNA for the CDR3: TGTGCCAGCAGTCCCGCAGGGGCGAATCAGCCCCAGCATTTT. Amino acid sequence: CASSPAGANQPQHF. The chain links TRBV28 to TRBJ1-5, with a possible D match to TRBD1 (6 bases). Germline V lookup: CDR1 MDHEN, CDR2 SYDVKM. V was pared by 5 bases and J by 4 bases, with 12 bases between. This CDR3 comprises 14 residues.

This rearrangement joins TRBV28 to TRBJ1-2; a weak D match, TRBD1 (5 bases). This CDR3 contains 14 residues. Germline CDR1 and CDR2: MDHEN and SYDVKM. Deletions cut 4 bases from V and 4 bases from J, with 13 bases between. CDR3 in amino acids: CASSYGGSIYGYTF. The DNA for the CDR3 is TGTGCCAGCAGTTATGGGGGGTCTATCTATGGCTACACCTTC.

The chain carries TRBV7-8 and TRBJ2-7; D is unresolved. The V gene's germline CDR1 is SGHVS and CDR2 FQNEAQ. V was clipped by 1 base and J by 2 bases, with 18 bases between them. This CDR3 is built from 17 residues. CDR3 sequence reads: CASSLGRRQSIAYEQYF. The CDR3 nucleotides read TGTGCCAGCAGCTTAGGGCGCAGGCAAAGCATAGCCTACGAGCAGTACTTC.